This T cell receptor beta chain comes out of a study of T-cell memory formation after mild COVID-19. Broader study findings: For contracting clones, CD4+ ones sat mainly in CM and EM, CD8+ in EMRA.

The germline CDR1 and CDR2 sequences are MNHEY and SVGEGT. Trimming stripped 6 bases from V and 2 bases from J, with 10 bases between. The CDR3 consists of 13 residues. A remark on this clonotype: Its specificity is unknown.

Using its own MiXCR run on the 5' RACE reads, TCRdb lists one record per CDR3 protein. The sample yields 400,000 to 550,000 distinct CDR3 sequences, 20% to 25% seen once. The chain is built from TRBV6-2 or TRBV6-3 and TRBJ2-5; D is uncertain. The TCR comes from an adult woman who had mild COVID-19 (a few samples of this study predate the infection). Cell type and time point are not known. The specimen was PBMCs or a T cell subset sorted from them (not recorded which). For the CDR3, the DNA is TGTGCCAGCAGAGAGTGGGCACAAGAGACCCAGTACTTC. Translating it yields CASREWAQETQYF.